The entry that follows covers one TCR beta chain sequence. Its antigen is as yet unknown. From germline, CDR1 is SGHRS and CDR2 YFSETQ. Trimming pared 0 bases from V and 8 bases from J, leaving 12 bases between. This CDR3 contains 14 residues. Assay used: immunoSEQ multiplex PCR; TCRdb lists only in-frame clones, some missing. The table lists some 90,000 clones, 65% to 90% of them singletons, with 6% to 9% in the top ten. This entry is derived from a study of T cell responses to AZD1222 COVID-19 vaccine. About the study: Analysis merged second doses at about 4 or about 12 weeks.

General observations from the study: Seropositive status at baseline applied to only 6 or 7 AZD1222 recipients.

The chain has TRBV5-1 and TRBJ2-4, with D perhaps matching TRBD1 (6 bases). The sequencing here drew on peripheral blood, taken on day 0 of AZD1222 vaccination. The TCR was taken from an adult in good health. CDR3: CASSLDRARDIQYF. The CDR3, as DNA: TGCGCCAGCAGCTTGGACAGGGCAAGGGACATTCAGTACTTC.